This T cell receptor beta chain originates from a study of T cell responses to AZD1222 COVID-19 vaccine. Study-level findings and limits: Recipients of AZD1222 seropositive at baseline numbered only 5 to 7.

The junction had 6 bases not matched to a gene; V was cut back by 5 bases and J by 4 bases. The CDR3 contains 15 residues. The germline V gene has CDR1 SGHTA and CDR2 FQGNSA. The repertoire was sequenced with immunoSEQ multiplex PCR; TCRdb's copy has only in-frame clones and lacks some. The top ten hold 6.5% to 10% of the sample, which has about 100,000 clones, roughly nine tenths seen once. As regards this clone: Its antigen remains unidentified.

The chain has TRBV7-2 and TRBJ2-3; 10 nucleotides align to TRBD2. The starting material was peripheral blood, obtained 28 days after the second AZD1222 dose. This clonotype originated in an adult who received the AZD1222 COVID-19 vaccine. CDR3 in DNA: TGTGCCAGCAGCGTTCTAGCGGGAGCCCCAGATACGCAGTATTTT. Translated, it gives CASSVLAGAPDTQYF.